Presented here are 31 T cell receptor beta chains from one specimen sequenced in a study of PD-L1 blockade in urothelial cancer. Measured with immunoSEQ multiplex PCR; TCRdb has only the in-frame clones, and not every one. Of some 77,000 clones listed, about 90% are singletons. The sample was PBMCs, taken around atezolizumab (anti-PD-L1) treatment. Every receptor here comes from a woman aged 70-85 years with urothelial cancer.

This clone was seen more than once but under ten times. Here the CDR3 reads CASSETGGKNIQYF. In DNA form, the CDR3 reads TGTGCCAGCAGCGAGACAGGAGGCAAAAACATTCAGTACTTC. The J gene is TRBJ2-4, the V gene TRBV28; TRBD1 might be the D (6 bases). Germline loops: CDR1 MDHEN, CDR2 SYDVKM. The germline V and J ends were trimmed by 6 bases and 3 bases, with 12 bases remaining between them. The CDR3 has 14 amino acids. Filled out from reference TRBV28 and TRBJ2-4, the complete variable domain reads DVKVTQSSRYLVKRTGEKVFLECVQDMDHENMFWYRQDPGLGLRLIYFSYDVKMKEKGDIPEGYSVSREKKERFSLILESASTNQTSMYLCASSETGGKNIQYFGAGTRLSVL.

CDR3 loop: CASSSQGVEGYTF. The DNA of the CDR3 is TGCGCCAGCAGCTCCCAGGGGGTGGAGGGCTACACCTTC. The rearrangement links TRBV5-1 to TRBJ1-2, with TRBD1 matching 7 bases. The length of the CDR3 is 13 residues. Germline V lookup: CDR1 SGHRS, CDR2 YFSETQ. The V segment lost 3 bases and the J segment 8 bases; nucleotides outside the gene matches: 7. Drawing the rest from reference TRBV5-1 and TRBJ1-2, the complete variable domain is KAGVTQTPRYLIKTRGQQVTLSCSPISGHRSVSWYQQTPGQGLQFLFEYFSETQRNKGNFPGRFSGRQFSNSRSEMNVSTLELGDSALYLCASSSQGVEGYTFGSGTRLTVV.

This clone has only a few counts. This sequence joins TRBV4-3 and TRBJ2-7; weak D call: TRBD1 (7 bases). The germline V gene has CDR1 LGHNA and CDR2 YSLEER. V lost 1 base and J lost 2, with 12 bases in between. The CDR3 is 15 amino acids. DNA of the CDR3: TGCGCCAGCAGCCAAGTAGCAGGGGGGCCCTACGAGCAGTACTTC. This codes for CASSQVAGGPYEQYF.

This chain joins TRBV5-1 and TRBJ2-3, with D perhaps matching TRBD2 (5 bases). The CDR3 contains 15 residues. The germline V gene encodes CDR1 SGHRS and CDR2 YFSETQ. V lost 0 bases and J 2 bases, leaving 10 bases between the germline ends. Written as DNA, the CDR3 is TGCGCCAGCAGCTTGGCCGGGGAAGACACAGATACGCAGTATTTT. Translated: CASSLAGEDTDTQYF.

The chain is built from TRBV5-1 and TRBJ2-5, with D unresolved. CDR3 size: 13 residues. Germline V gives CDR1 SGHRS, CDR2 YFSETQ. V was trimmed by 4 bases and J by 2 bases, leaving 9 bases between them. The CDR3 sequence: CASSAGFQETQYF. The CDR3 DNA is TGCGCCAGCAGCGCCGGGTTTCAAGAGACCCAGTACTTC. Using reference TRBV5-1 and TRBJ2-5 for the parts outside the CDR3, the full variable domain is KAGVTQTPRYLIKTRGQQVTLSCSPISGHRSVSWYQQTPGQGLQFLFEYFSETQRNKGNFPGRFSGRQFSNSRSEMNVSTLELGDSALYLCASSAGFQETQYFGPGTRLLVL.

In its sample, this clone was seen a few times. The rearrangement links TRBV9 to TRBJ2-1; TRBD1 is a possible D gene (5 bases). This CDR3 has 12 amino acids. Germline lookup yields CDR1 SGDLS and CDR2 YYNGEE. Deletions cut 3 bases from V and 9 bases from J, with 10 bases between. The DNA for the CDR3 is TGTGCCAGCAGCGCCCAGGGATTTGAGCAGTTCTTC. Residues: CASSAQGFEQFF.

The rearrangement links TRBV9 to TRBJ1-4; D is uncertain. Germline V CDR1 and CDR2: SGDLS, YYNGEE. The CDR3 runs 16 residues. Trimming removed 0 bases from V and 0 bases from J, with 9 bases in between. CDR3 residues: CASSVGVGATNEKLFF. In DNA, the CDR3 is TGTGCCAGCAGCGTAGGCGTGGGCGCAACTAATGAAAAACTGTTTTTT.

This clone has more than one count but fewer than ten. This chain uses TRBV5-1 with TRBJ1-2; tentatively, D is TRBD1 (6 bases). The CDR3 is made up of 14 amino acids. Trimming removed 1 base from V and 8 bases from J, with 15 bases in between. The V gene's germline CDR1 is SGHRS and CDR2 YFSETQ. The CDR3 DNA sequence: TGCGCCAGCAGCTTGAAGGCGGGGGGCCGGGGCTACACCTTC. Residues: CASSLKAGGRGYTF.

The CDR3 spells CASSVDQTGHYNEQFF. The CDR3 nucleotides are TGTGCCAGCAGCGTAGACCAGACAGGGCACTACAATGAGCAGTTCTTC. The chain has TRBV9 and TRBJ2-1; 7 nucleotides align to TRBD1. Trimming took 0 bases from V and 3 from J; bases not matched to a gene: 6. Germline CDR1 reads SGDLS; CDR2 reads YYNGEE. The CDR3 consists of 16 residues.

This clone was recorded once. CDR3 DNA sequence: TGTGCCAGCAGTTCCTCGGGACTAGACTCCTACGAGCAGTACTTC. This translates into CASSSSGLDSYEQYF. The rearrangement links TRBV28 to TRBJ2-7; 8 positions match TRBD2. The germline CDR1 and CDR2 sequences are MDHEN and SYDVKM. The CDR3 runs 15 residues. Trimming took 4 bases from V and 0 from J; bases not matched to a gene: 5.

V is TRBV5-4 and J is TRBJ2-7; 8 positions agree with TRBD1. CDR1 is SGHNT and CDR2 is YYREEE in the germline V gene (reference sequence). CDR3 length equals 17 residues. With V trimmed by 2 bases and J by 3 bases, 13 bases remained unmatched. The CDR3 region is CASSFLRGTGGLYEQYF. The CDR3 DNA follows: TGTGCCAGCAGCTTCCTTCGGGGGACAGGCGGTCTCTACGAGCAGTACTTC.

The CDR3 protein is CASRLQWLSYEQYF. CDR3 DNA: TGTGCCAGCAGATTACAGTGGCTCTCCTACGAGCAGTACTTC. The chain is built from TRBV2 and TRBJ2-7, with no clear D. CDR3 length equals 14 residues. V was cut by 6 bases and J by 0 bases, with 12 bases left in between. The germline gives CDR1 SNHLY, CDR2 FYNNEI.

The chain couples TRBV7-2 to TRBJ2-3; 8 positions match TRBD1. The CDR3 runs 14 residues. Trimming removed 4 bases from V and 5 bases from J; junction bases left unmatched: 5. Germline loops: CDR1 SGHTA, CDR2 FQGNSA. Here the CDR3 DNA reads TGTGCCAGCAGCTCCGGACAGGGAGGAGATACGCAGTATTTT. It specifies CASSSGQGGDTQYF.

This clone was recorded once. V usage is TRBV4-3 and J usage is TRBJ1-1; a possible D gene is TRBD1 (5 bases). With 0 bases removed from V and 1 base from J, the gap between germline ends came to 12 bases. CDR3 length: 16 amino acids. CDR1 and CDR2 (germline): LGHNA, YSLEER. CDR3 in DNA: TGCGCCAGCAGCCAAGATCCGGAGGGGTCGAACACTGAAGCTTTCTTT. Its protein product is CASSQDPEGSNTEAFF.

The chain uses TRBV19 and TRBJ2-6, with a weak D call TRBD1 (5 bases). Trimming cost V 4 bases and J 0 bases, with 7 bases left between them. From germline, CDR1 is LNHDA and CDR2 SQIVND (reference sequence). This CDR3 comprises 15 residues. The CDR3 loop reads CASSNRNSGANVLTF. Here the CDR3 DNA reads TGTGCCAGTAGTAACAGGAACTCTGGGGCCAACGTCCTGACTTTC.

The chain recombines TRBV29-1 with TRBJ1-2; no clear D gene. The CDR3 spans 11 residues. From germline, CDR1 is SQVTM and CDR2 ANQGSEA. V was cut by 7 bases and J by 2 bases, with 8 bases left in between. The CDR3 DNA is TGCAGCGCTTCCGTAAACTATGGCTACACCTTC. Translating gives CSASVNYGYTF.

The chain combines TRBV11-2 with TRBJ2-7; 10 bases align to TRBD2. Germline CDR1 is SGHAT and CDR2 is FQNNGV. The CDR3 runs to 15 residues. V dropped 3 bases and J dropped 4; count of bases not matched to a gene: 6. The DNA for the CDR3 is TGTGCCAGCAGCTTTAGCGTGACTAGCGGGTACGAGCAGTACTTC. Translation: CASSFSVTSGYEQYF.

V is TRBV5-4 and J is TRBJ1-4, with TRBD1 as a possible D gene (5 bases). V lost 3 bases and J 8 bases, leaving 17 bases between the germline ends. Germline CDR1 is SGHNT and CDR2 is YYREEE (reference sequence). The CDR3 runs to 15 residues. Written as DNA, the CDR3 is TGTGCCAGCAGCTCTCAAGGGGTCGGAAGGGAAAAACTGTTTTTT. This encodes CASSSQGVGREKLFF.

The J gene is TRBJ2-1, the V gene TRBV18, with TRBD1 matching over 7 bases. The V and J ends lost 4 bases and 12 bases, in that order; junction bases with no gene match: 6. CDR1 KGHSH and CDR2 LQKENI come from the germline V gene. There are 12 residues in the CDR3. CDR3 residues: CASSLDREAQFF. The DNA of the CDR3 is TGTGCCAGCTCACTAGACAGGGAAGCGCAGTTCTTC.

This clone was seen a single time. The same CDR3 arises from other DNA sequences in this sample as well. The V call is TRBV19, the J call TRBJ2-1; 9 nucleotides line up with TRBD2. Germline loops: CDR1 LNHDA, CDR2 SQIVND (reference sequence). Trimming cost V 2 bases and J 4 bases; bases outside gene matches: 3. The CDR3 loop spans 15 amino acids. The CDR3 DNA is TGTGCCAGTAGTATACTAGCGGGGACTTACAATGAGCAGTTCTTC. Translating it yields CASSILAGTYNEQFF.

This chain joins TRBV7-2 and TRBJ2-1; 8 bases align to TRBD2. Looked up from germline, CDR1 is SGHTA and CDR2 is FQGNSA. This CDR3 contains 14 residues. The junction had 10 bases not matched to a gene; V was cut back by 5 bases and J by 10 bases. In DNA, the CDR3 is TGTGCCAGCAGCCTTGGACTAGCTGAATACGAGCAGTTCTTC. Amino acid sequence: CASSLGLAEYEQFF.

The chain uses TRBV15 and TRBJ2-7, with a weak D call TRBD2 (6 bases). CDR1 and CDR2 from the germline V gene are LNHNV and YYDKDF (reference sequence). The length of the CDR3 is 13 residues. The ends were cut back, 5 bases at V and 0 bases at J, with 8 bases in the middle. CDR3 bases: TGTGCCACCAGCCGACTAGGCTCCTACGAGCAGTACTTC. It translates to CATSRLGSYEQYF.

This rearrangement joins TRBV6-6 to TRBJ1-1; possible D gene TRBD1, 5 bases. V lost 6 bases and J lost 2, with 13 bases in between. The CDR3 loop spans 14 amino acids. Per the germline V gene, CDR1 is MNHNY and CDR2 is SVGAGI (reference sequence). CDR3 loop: CASRNRYPNTEAFF. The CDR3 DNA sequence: TGTGCCAGCAGAAACAGGTATCCAAACACTGAAGCTTTCTTT.

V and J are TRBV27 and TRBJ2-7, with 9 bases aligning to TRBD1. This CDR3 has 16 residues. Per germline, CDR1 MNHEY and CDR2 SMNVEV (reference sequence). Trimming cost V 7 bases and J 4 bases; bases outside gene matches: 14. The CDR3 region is CASKPYPGQGTYEQYF. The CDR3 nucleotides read TGTGCCAGCAAGCCCTACCCGGGACAGGGAACATACGAGCAGTACTTC.

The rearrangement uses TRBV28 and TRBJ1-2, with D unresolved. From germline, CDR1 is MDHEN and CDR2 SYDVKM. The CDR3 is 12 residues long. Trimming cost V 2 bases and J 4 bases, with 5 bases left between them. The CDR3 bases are TGTGCCAGCAGTTTAGTGGCCTATGGCTACACCTTC. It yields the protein CASSLVAYGYTF.

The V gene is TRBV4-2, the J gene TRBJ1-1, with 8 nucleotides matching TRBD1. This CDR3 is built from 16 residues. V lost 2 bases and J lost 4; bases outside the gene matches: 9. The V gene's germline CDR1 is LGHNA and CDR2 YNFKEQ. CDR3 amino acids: CASSQSIRGRGTEAFF. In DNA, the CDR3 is TGTGCCAGCAGCCAAAGTATCAGGGGGCGAGGCACTGAAGCTTTCTTT.

CDR3 coding DNA: TGCAGCGTTGGGGAGACCGGGGAGACCCAGTACTTC. Encoded protein: CSVGETGETQYF. V usage is TRBV29-1 and J usage is TRBJ2-5, with TRBD2 as a possible D gene (5 bases). Germline CDR1 reads SQVTM; CDR2 reads ANQGSEA. The CDR3 is 12 amino acids. V lost 4 bases to trimming and J lost 5 bases, with 11 bases between them. Full variable domain (rest looked up from reference TRBV29-1 and TRBJ2-5): SAVISQKPSRDICQRGTSLTIQCQVDSQVTMMFWYRQQPGQSLTLIATANQGSEATYESGFVIDKFPISRPNLTFSTLTVSNMSPEDSSIYLCSVGETGETQYFGPGTRLLVL.

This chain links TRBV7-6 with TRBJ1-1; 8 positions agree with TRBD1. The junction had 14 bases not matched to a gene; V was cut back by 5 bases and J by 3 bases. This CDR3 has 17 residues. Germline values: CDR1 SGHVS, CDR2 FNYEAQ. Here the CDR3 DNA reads TGTGCCAGCAGCCCGGCTCGACGGACAGGGCGGGACACTGAAGCTTTCTTT. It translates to CASSPARRTGRDTEAFF. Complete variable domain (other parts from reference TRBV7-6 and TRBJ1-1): GAGVSQSPRYKVTKRGQDVALRCDPISGHVSLYWYRQALGQGPEFLTYFNYEAQQDKSGLPNDRFSAERPEGSISTLTIQRTEQRDSAMYRCASSPARRTGRDTEAFFGQGTRLTVV.

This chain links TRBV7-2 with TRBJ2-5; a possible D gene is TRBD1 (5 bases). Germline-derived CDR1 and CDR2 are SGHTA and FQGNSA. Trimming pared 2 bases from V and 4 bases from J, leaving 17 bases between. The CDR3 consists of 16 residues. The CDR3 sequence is CASSLTPGPPRETQYF. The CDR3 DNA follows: TGTGCCAGCAGCTTAACCCCAGGGCCACCGAGAGAGACCCAGTACTTC. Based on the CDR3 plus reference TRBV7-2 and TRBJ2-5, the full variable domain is GAGVSQSPSNKVTEKGKDVELRCDPISGHTALYWYRQSLGQGLEFLIYFQGNSAPDKSGLPSDRFSAERTGGSVSTLTIQRTQQEDSAVYLCASSLTPGPPRETQYFGPGTRLLVL.

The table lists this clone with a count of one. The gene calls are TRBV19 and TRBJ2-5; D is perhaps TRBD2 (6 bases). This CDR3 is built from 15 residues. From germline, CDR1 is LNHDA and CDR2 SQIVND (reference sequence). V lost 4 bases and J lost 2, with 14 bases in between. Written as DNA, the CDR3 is TGTGCCAGTAGTACTCAAGCCGGGACTCAAGAGACCCAGTACTTC. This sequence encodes CASSTQAGTQETQYF.

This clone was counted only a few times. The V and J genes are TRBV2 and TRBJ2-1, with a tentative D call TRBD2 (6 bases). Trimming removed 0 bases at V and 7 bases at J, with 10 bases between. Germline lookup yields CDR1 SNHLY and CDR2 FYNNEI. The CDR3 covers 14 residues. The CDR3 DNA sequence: TGTGCCAGCAGTGAAGCGCGGGGACGTAATGAGCAGTTCTTC. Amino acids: CASSEARGRNEQFF.